This TCR beta chain stems from a study of graft-versus-host responses after intestinal transplantation. The overall study: As for transplant type, recipients had multivisceral, liver-intestinal, or isolated intestinal grafts. Following induction with anti-thymocyte globulin, all recipients were given tacrolimus and steroids for three to four years.

Study-level points and caveats: Patients who carried graft-donor T cell macrochimerism also had high graft-versus-host to host-versus-graft clonal ratios in their allografts.

Germline V CDR1 and CDR2: MNHNY, SVGAGI (reference sequence). V was clipped by 5 bases and J by 0 bases, with 3 bases between them. The CDR3 runs to 12 residues. Profiling relied on immunoSEQ multiplex PCR, and the TCRdb table lists in-frame clones only, not all of them. The sample lists about 18,000 clones, 83% seen once, with 3.8% in the top ten. Intraepithelial and lamina propria lymphocytes were freed from processed graft tissue. On this clone itself: Its antigen is as yet unknown.

The sequenced sample was ileum tissue, obtained less than 600 days after intestinal transplantation. The clonotype originates from a human patient who received an intestinal transplant, so some T cells may come from the graft donor. The V gene is TRBV6-6, the J gene TRBJ2-3; no firm D call. CDR3 DNA sequence: TGTGCCAGCAGTCGTAGCACAGATACGCAGTATTTT. Its protein is CASSRSTDTQYF.